The 21 T cell receptor beta chains in this list originate from one sample, sequenced in a study of blood T cell repertoires in COVID-19. Profiling relied on immunoSEQ multiplex PCR, and the TCRdb table lists in-frame clones only, not all of them. This sample carries about 110,000 clones, nearly 85% of them seen once, and the ten largest clones take about 7%. The specimen was peripheral blood. The source is a woman aged 50 to 60 with acute or convalescent COVID-19.

This clone is a singleton in its sample. This chain joins TRBV6-5 and TRBJ1-1; possibly TRBD1 for D (5 bases). Germline CDR1 and CDR2: MNHEY and SVGAGI. The CDR3 runs to 13 residues. The V and J ends lost 2 bases and 8 bases respectively, with 12 bases between them. CDR3 nucleotides: TGTGCCAGCAGTTACGAAGGGGCCGGGGAAGCTTTCTTT. Protein: CASSYEGAGEAFF.

V is TRBV5-1 and J is TRBJ2-1, with TRBD2 as a possible D gene (7 bases). Trimming pared 0 bases from V and 6 bases from J, leaving 13 bases between. The germline gives CDR1 SGHRS, CDR2 YFSETQ. The CDR3 consists of 15 residues. CDR3 DNA: TGCGCCAGCAGCTTGGTTCCGGGGGGCGTCAATGAGCAGTTCTTC. Translated, it gives CASSLVPGGVNEQFF.

The CDR3, as DNA: TGTGCCAGCAGCCCACAGGGGAAGGCGGTCGGAAAACTGTTTTTT. Translation: CASSPQGKAVGKLFF. The gene calls are TRBV3-1 (or the pseudogene TRBV3-2) and TRBJ1-4, with 7 nucleotides matching TRBD1. CDR3 length equals 15 residues. Trimming at V came to 4 bases and at J to 10 bases, leaving 12 bases not matched to a gene. In germline, CDR1 is LGHDT, CDR2 YNNKEL (reference sequence).

V is TRBV28 and J is TRBJ1-2, with no clear D. Germline CDR1 is MDHEN and CDR2 is SYDVKM. With 3 bases removed from V and 5 bases from J, the gap between germline ends came to 10 bases. This CDR3 contains 13 residues. The CDR3 here is CASSFTNIYGYTF. Here the CDR3 DNA reads TGTGCCAGCAGTTTTACGAACATTTATGGCTACACCTTC.

This chain joins TRBV5-6 and TRBJ2-1, with a weak D call TRBD1 (5 bases). V dropped 2 bases and J dropped 5 bases, with 14 bases sitting between them. This CDR3 has 15 residues. Germline CDR1 and CDR2: SGHDT and YYEEEE. The CDR3: CASSLGSTGNNEQFF. CDR3 sequence (DNA): TGTGCCAGCAGCTTAGGTTCCACAGGCAACAATGAGCAGTTCTTC.

This sequence joins TRBV12-3 or TRBV12-4 and TRBJ2-2, with TRBD1 matching over 7 bases. Germline trimming cut 4 bases from V and 6 bases from J; bases unmatched to any gene: 2. The CDR3 length is 13 residues. The CDR3 nucleotides read TGTGCCAGCAGTTCAACAGGGGCCGGGGAGCTGTTTTTT. Amino acid sequence: CASSSTGAGELFF.

The V and J genes are TRBV11-2 and TRBJ1-2, with TRBD1 matching over 12 bases. This CDR3 is built from 14 residues. J was trimmed by 9 bases and V by 5 bases; bases with no gene match: 7. Per the germline V gene, CDR1 is SGHAT and CDR2 is FQNNGV. The CDR3: CASSAGTGGFRYTF. CDR3 DNA: TGTGCCAGCAGCGCCGGGACAGGGGGCTTTCGCTACACCTTC.

The CDR3 nucleotides read TGCGCCAGCAGCTTGGCTGCCAGGGAGGAAGAAAGCTATGGCTACACCTTC. Residues: CASSLAAREEESYGYTF. V is TRBV5-1 and J is TRBJ1-2; TRBD1 might be the D (5 bases). Deletions cut 0 bases from V and 4 bases from J, with 19 bases between. The CDR3 contains 17 residues. CDR1 is SGHRS and CDR2 is YFSETQ in the germline V gene.

This chain connects TRBV6-1 to TRBJ1-2; D call uncertain. V was trimmed by 1 base and J by 4 bases, leaving 10 bases between them. The CDR3 loop spans 14 amino acids. Germline-derived CDR1 and CDR2 are MNHNS and SASEGT. For the CDR3, the DNA is TGTGCCAGCAGTGAAGTTCAGATATCCTATGGCTACACCTTC. It is translated as CASSEVQISYGYTF.

The V and J genes are TRBV6-1 and TRBJ1-2; 10 bases are a match to TRBD1. Trimming took 4 bases from V and 7 from J; bases not matched to a gene: 12. Germline V lookup: CDR1 MNHNS, CDR2 SASEGT. The CDR3 is made up of 16 amino acids. This chain's CDR3 is CASSAGGPGQGIGYTF. DNA for the CDR3: TGTGCCAGCAGTGCTGGGGGCCCGGGACAGGGGATTGGCTACACCTTC.

V usage is TRBV4-1 and J usage is TRBJ2-3; D possibly corresponds to TRBD1 (6 bases). V was shortened by 1 base and J by 2 bases, with 7 bases between the two germline ends. Germline lookup yields CDR1 MGHRA and CDR2 YSYEKL. This CDR3 has 14 amino acids. The CDR3 reads CASSQGTATDTQYF. The DNA of the CDR3 is TGCGCCAGCAGCCAAGGGACAGCCACAGATACGCAGTATTTT.

CDR3 bases: TGTGCCAGCAGTGCGGTGCGGGGGGGCATCGATGAGCAGTTCTTC. This gives the protein CASSAVRGGIDEQFF. The chain recombines TRBV2 with TRBJ2-1; TRBD2 matches at 9 bases. CDR3 length equals 15 residues. With V trimmed by 4 bases and J by 8 bases, 9 bases remained unmatched. Germline CDR1 is SNHLY and CDR2 is FYNNEI.

The rearrangement uses TRBV7-9 and TRBJ1-2; no firm D call. V was clipped by 3 bases and J by 3 bases, with 11 bases between them. This CDR3 has 14 residues. The germline V gene has CDR1 SEHNR and CDR2 FQNEAQ (reference sequence). The CDR3 DNA follows: TGTGCCAGCAGCTTGTCCGTGCGAGACTATGGCTACACCTTC. This codes for CASSLSVRDYGYTF.

The rearrangement uses TRBV19 and TRBJ1-5, with 8 bases that match TRBD1. Germline V gene data show CDR1 as LNHDA and CDR2 as SQIVND (reference sequence). This CDR3 has 18 residues. V trimming: 5 bases; J trimming: 3 bases; junction bases outside the gene matches: 15. The CDR3 sequence: CASSDPNRMGQVNQPQHF. CDR3 DNA: TGTGCCAGTAGTGACCCAAATAGGATGGGACAGGTCAATCAGCCCCAGCATTTT.

CDR3 amino acids: CASSSQGGSYNEQFF. Here the CDR3 DNA reads TGTGCCAGCAGCTCCCAAGGGGGATCCTACAATGAGCAGTTCTTC. The chain links TRBV7-3 to TRBJ2-1; maybe TRBD1 (6 bases). This CDR3 is 15 amino acids long. Germline loops: CDR1 SGHTA, CDR2 FQGTGA. V lost 4 bases, J lost 1 base, and 11 bases lay in between.

The table lists this clone with a few counts. The chain uses TRBV5-6 and TRBJ1-3, with D tentatively TRBD1 (5 bases). The CDR3 is 15 residues long. Germline loops: CDR1 SGHDT, CDR2 YYEEEE. Trimming cost V 5 bases and J 0 bases, with 12 bases left between them. The CDR3 DNA follows: TGTGCCAGCAGGCCTAGGGGAACCTCTGGAAACACCATATATTTT. Translated, it gives CASRPRGTSGNTIYF.

The J gene is TRBJ1-5, the V gene TRBV19, with a possible D match to TRBD1 (5 bases). The germline V gene has CDR1 LNHDA and CDR2 SQIVND (reference sequence). The CDR3 length is 17 residues. V was clipped by 5 bases and J by 1 base, with 18 bases between them. Written as DNA, the CDR3 is TGTGCCAGTAGTTTTGTGCGGGACCCCACGAGCAATCAGCCCCAGCATTTT. This translates into CASSFVRDPTSNQPQHF.

This chain joins TRBV9 and TRBJ1-1; D possibly corresponds to TRBD1 (6 bases). Germline loops: CDR1 SGDLS, CDR2 YYNGEE. Trimming took 3 bases from V and 1 from J, leaving 7 bases between them. The length of the CDR3 is 13 residues. For the CDR3, the DNA is TGTGCCAGCAGCGCGGACAGGAACACTGAAGCTTTCTTT. It codes for CASSADRNTEAFF.

V is TRBV29-1 and J is TRBJ1-1; TRBD1 is a possible D gene (6 bases). This CDR3 has 14 residues. Between the trimmed V and J ends, which lost 7 bases and 3 bases, there was a span of 18 bases. Germline CDR1 SQVTM, CDR2 ANQGSEA. In DNA, the CDR3 is TGCAGCGCTGCCCAGGGGCCTGGGGACACTGAAGCTTTCTTT. As protein: CSAAQGPGDTEAFF.

The V gene is TRBV4-1, the J gene TRBJ2-3; TRBD2 matches at 7 bases. The germline V gene has CDR1 MGHRA and CDR2 YSYEKL. Trimming at V came to 4 bases and at J to 3 bases, leaving 10 bases not matched to a gene. This CDR3 spans 16 amino acids. CDR3 nucleotides: TGCGCCAGCAGCCCAGGGCCGGGGGGTACAACAGATACGCAGTATTTT. Amino acid sequence: CASSPGPGGTTDTQYF.

This clone came up a few times. The CDR3 coding sequence is TGTGCCAGCAGTGAAAACAGGGCTGGAAACACCATATATTTT. Protein product: CASSENRAGNTIYF. This chain connects TRBV2 to TRBJ1-3, with D tentatively TRBD1 (6 bases). V was cut by 2 bases and J by 2 bases, with 7 bases left in between. Per germline, CDR1 SNHLY and CDR2 FYNNEI. The CDR3 contains 14 residues.